This T cell receptor beta chain appears in the sequencing data of a study of blood T cell repertoires in COVID-19. Whole-study context: Specimens from acute and convalescent COVID-19 originated in the United States, Italy and Spain.

In the original workflow: Estimated nucleated cell counts came from reference gene primer amplification. Data came from immunoSEQ multiplex PCR; TCRdb stores just in-frame clones and leaves some out. V and J calls and clone size are those listed in that table; D and trimming were worked out from the DNA. The sample contains over 70,000 clones, 75% to 90% of which appear only once. The V gene lost 5 bases and the J gene lost 1 base, with 9 bases spanning the gap. CDR1 and CDR2 (germline): MDHEN, SYDVKM. The CDR3 covers 14 residues. The sample holds a few counts of this clone. This sequence originates from a human donor in a cohort sampled during active COVID-19. Sequenced material: peripheral blood. The rearrangement joins TRBV28 to TRBJ1-3; the D is unclear. Here the CDR3 DNA reads TGTGCCAGCAGTCCCCCGGAGTCTGGAAACACCATATATTTT. Amino acid sequence: CASSPPESGNTIYF.